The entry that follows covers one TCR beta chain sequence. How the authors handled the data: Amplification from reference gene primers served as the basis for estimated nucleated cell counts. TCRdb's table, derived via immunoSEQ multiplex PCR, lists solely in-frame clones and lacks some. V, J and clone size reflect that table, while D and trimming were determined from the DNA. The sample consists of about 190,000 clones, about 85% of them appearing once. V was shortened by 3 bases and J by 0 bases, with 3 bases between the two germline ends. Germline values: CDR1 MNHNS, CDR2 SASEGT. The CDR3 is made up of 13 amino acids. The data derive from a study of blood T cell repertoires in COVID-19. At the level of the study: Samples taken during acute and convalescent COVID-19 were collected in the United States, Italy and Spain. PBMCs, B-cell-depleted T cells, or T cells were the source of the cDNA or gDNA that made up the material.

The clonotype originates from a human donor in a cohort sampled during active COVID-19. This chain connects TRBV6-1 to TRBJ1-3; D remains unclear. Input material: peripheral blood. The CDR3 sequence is CASSDHSGNTIYF. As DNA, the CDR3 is TGTGCCAGCAGTGACCACTCTGGAAACACCATATATTTT.